Presented here are 3 T cell receptor beta chains from one specimen sequenced in a study of T cells in Graves' hyperthyroidism and ophthalmopathy. Amplification targeted TCR beta CDR3 regions from RNA transcripts. The TCR CDR3 was amplified in a first-round RT-PCR using the HTBI primer set. TCRdb re-called the multiplex PCR reads through MiXCR, storing one row per CDR3 protein. The sample shows roughly 100,000 distinct CDR3 sequences, approximately 50% of them seen only once. Sequences were obtained from blood. The receptor set was obtained from a man aged 35 to 55 with Graves' hyperthyroidism.

Ten or more counts support this clonotype. V gene TRBV7-3 combines with J gene TRBJ2-3; no clear D. Trimming shortened V by 5 bases and J by 7 bases, and 10 bases separated the two germline ends. Germline V lookup: CDR1 SGHTA, CDR2 FQGTGA. The CDR3 runs to 12 residues. The CDR3 DNA reads as TGTGCCAGCAGCCTGGACGGTAATACGCAGTATTTT. Amino acid sequence: CASSLDGNTQYF.

The rearrangement links TRBV7-9 to TRBJ1-1; TRBD1 might be the D (6 bases). The CDR3 contains 13 residues. CDR1 and CDR2 from the germline V gene are SEHNR and FQNEAQ (reference sequence). Trimming removed 9 bases at V and 5 bases at J, with 16 bases between. The CDR3 is CARAARGGTEAFF. As DNA, the CDR3 is TGTGCCAGGGCGGCCAGGGGCGGAACTGAAGCTTTCTTT.

This clonotype was counted ten times or more. The chain employs TRBV4-3 and TRBJ1-5; D remains ambiguous. Deletions cut 4 bases from V and 6 bases from J, with 16 bases between. Germline lookup yields CDR1 LGHNA and CDR2 YSLEER. This CDR3 has 15 amino acids. The CDR3 coding sequence is TGCGCCAGCAGCCCGAAGGGAGGTCCGGGTCAGCCCCAGCATTTT. It specifies CASSPKGGPGQPQHF.